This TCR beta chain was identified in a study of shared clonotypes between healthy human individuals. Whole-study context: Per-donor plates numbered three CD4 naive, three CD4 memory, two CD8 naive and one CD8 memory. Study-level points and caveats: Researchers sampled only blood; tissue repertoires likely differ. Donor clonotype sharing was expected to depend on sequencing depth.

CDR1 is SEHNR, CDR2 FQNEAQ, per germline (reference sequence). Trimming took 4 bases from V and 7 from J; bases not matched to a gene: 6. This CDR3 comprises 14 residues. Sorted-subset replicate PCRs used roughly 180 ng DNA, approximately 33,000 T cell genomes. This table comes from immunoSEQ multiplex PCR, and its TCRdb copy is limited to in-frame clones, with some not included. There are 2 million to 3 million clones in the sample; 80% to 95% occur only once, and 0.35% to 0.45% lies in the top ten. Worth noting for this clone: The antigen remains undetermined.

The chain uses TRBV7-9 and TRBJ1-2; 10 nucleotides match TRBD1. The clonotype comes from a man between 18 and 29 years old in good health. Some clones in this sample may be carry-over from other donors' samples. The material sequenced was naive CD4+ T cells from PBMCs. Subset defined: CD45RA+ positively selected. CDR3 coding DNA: TGTGCCAGCAGCTCGGGACAGGGGATGGTTGGCTACACCTTC. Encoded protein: CASSSGQGMVGYTF.